This TCR beta chain was observed in a study of T cells in Graves' hyperthyroidism and ophthalmopathy. Study information: Before any treatment, at initial diagnosis, peripheral blood was collected. Findings of the study overall: Expanded thyroid clonotypes (above 0.001) were mostly also found in blood.

Enrolled ophthalmopathy patients presented with a Clinical Activity Score of at least 3, a NOSPECS grade of at least 4, and disease duration under 3 months. There were TCR beta CDR3 regions amplified from RNA transcripts. An initial round of RT-PCR targeting the TCR CDR3 relied on the HTBI primer set. One entry per CDR3 protein, called by TCRdb with MiXCR from the multiplex PCR reads. The sample includes about 530,000 distinct CDR3 sequences, roughly 15% of them seen just once. This clonotype has at least ten counts. Its specificity is unknown. V shed 2 bases and J 3 bases; nucleotides not matched to a gene: 4. Per the germline V gene, CDR1 is MNHEY and CDR2 is SVGEGT. The CDR3 has 17 residues.

The TCR sequence derives from a woman under 30 with Graves' ophthalmopathy. Specimen: blood. This chain links TRBV6-2 or TRBV6-3 with TRBJ2-6; 10 bases map to TRBD2. CDR3: CASSYASGGRGANVLTF. Written as DNA, the CDR3 is TGTGCCAGCAGTTACGCTAGCGGGGGACGTGGGGCCAACGTCCTGACTTTC.